The clone carrying this T cell receptor beta chain was observed a handful of times. Its antigen remains unidentified. The sample belongs to a study of CD8 T cells in ankylosing spondylitis. General study findings and limits: The study looked at matched synovial fluid samples from ankylosing spondylitis patients. Disease-linked clones were reported to be significantly enriched there. Fewer than ten highly homologous variants made up a TCR beta motif, and this motif appeared characteristic of ankylosing spondylitis blood.

Trimming at V came to 5 bases and at J to 1 base, leaving 4 bases not matched to a gene. Germline V gene sequence: CDR1 SGHTA, CDR2 FQGNSA. The CDR3 sequence is 14 residues long. Making the TCR beta libraries involved quantitative 5'-RACE with molecular barcodes. TCRdb itself ran the 5' RACE reads through MiXCR, one entry per CDR3 protein. The profile shows some 290,000 distinct CDR3 sequences, around 20% of them singletons. This chain connects TRBV7-2 to TRBJ1-1; 7 positions agree with TRBD1. This TCR was sampled from a male donor with ankylosing spondylitis or in good health (not recorded which). Sequenced input: blood, either unsorted or a sorted T cell fraction (not recorded which). The CDR3 bases are TGTGCCAGCAGCCGACAGGGCTGGAACACTGAAGCTTTCTTT. This sequence encodes CASSRQGWNTEAFF.